These 21 T cell receptor beta chains were all obtained from the same sample, sequenced in a study of T-cell reconstitution after alpha-beta-depleted transplantation in children. Unique molecular identifiers were built into the TCRbeta library. TCRdb fed the PCR reads into MiXCR, producing one record per CDR3 protein. The sample has more than 450,000 distinct CDR3 sequences, 15% to 20% seen once. Sample: PBMCs from the stem cell graft donor, taken from the stem cell graft. Receptor source: a human donor who donated a stem cell graft to a child with acute lymphoblastic leukemia.

The J gene is TRBJ2-2, the V gene TRBV5-1; the D is unclear. Looked up from germline, CDR1 is SGHRS and CDR2 is YFSETQ. Trimming removed 2 bases from V and 0 bases from J, with 8 bases in between. The CDR3 runs to 15 residues. The DNA of the CDR3 is TGCGCCAGCAGCTTAAATCCTACGAACACCGGGGAGCTGTTTTTT. Translated, it gives CASSLNPTNTGELFF.

The rearrangement joins TRBV5-5 to TRBJ2-7; 8 bases agree with TRBD1. The J segment lost 11 bases and the V segment lost 0 bases, leaving 1 base of the junction unmatched. CDR1 and CDR2 from the germline V gene are SGHKS and YYEKEE (reference sequence). The length of the CDR3 is 11 residues. CDR3 in amino acids: CASSLVGQEYF. The CDR3 DNA follows: TGTGCCAGCAGCTTGGTGGGACAGGAGTACTTC.

This clonotype was seen ten or more times. CDR3 residues: CASSFATGHSYEQYF. In DNA, the CDR3 is TGTGCCAGCAGCTTCGCGACAGGGCACTCCTACGAGCAGTACTTC. The V call is TRBV7-9, the J call TRBJ2-7, with 7 bases identical to TRBD1. J lost 0 bases, V lost 3 bases, and 5 bases had no gene match. The CDR3 runs 15 residues. The germline gives CDR1 SEHNR, CDR2 FQNEAQ (reference sequence).

This clonotype was seen a handful of times. V is TRBV27 and J is TRBJ2-7; 9 bases line up with TRBD1. V lost 4 bases to trimming and J lost 3 bases; unmatched junction nucleotides: 7. The CDR3 sequence is 15 residues long. Germline V gene data show CDR1 as MNHEY and CDR2 as SMNVEV (reference sequence). CDR3 coding DNA: TGTGCCAGCAGTTCCTCATACAGGGGGCTCTACGAGCAGTACTTC. It translates to CASSSSYRGLYEQYF.

There are a few counts of this clonotype. The J gene is TRBJ2-7, the V gene TRBV5-1, with 8 bases aligning to TRBD2. Germline CDR1 is SGHRS and CDR2 is YFSETQ. Trimming cost V 6 bases and J 2 bases; bases outside gene matches: 4. The CDR3 extends over 13 amino acids. CDR3 DNA sequence: TGCGCCAGCACGGGACTAGGGCCCTACGAGCAGTACTTC. Translated, it gives CASTGLGPYEQYF. Drawing the rest from reference TRBV5-1 and TRBJ2-7, the complete variable domain is KAGVTQTPRYLIKTRGQQVTLSCSPISGHRSVSWYQQTPGQGLQFLFEYFSETQRNKGNFPGRFSGRQFSNSRSEMNVSTLELGDSALYLCASTGLGPYEQYFGPGTRLTVT.

The chain combines TRBV7-9 with TRBJ1-2; 12 bases agree with TRBD1. The CDR3 is 15 residues long. Germline CDR1 and CDR2: SEHNR and FQNEAQ (reference sequence). J gave up 11 bases and V 0 bases, and 7 bases lay outside the gene matches. The CDR3 is CASSLAGTGGGGYTF. Here the CDR3 DNA reads TGTGCCAGCAGCTTAGCGGGGACAGGGGGCGGTGGATACACCTTC.

This clonotype was detected a few times. This chain uses TRBV12-3 or TRBV12-4 with TRBJ2-7; a possible D gene is TRBD2 (5 bases). There are 12 residues in the CDR3. The germline V and J ends were trimmed by 5 bases and 4 bases, with 9 bases remaining between them. DNA of the CDR3: TGTGCCAGCAGTCTCGGGATTTACGAGCAGTACTTC. Its protein is CASSLGIYEQYF.

This sequence joins TRBV7-2 and TRBJ2-1, with a tentative D call TRBD2 (5 bases). Trimming removed 1 base from V and 0 bases from J, with 10 bases in between. Germline V lookup: CDR1 SGHTA, CDR2 FQGNSA. The CDR3 covers 16 residues. The chain's CDR3 is CASSLGGRISYNEQFF. The CDR3 nucleotides read TGTGCCAGCAGCTTAGGCGGGCGAATCTCCTACAATGAGCAGTTCTTC.

The gene calls are TRBV3-1 and TRBJ2-1; 11 positions match TRBD2. The V and J ends lost 3 bases and 8 bases, in that order; junction bases with no gene match: 6. The germline gives CDR1 LGHDT, CDR2 YNNKEL (reference sequence). CDR3 length: 15 residues. CDR3 sequence (DNA): TGTGCCAGCAGCCAGACTAGCGGGACCTGGGATGAGCAGTTCTTC. It codes for CASSQTSGTWDEQFF.

The chain combines TRBV5-1 with TRBJ1-2; TRBD1 is a possible D gene (6 bases). The V end lost 0 bases, the J end lost 4 bases, and 16 bases lay between the germline ends. CDR1 and CDR2 from the germline V gene are SGHRS and YFSETQ. The CDR3 totals 16 residues. The CDR3 DNA sequence: TGCGCCAGCAGCTTGGTAGCGGGCCCCAGGGGCTATGGCTACACCTTC. It specifies CASSLVAGPRGYGYTF.

This chain uses TRBV5-1 with TRBJ2-7; D possibly corresponds to TRBD2 (5 bases). Trimming shortened V by 0 bases and J by 4 bases, and 11 bases separated the two germline ends. The CDR3 is made up of 14 amino acids. Germline values: CDR1 SGHRS, CDR2 YFSETQ. DNA of the CDR3: TGCGCCAGCAGCTTGGCCCCCGGGGAATACGAGCAGTACTTC. It specifies CASSLAPGEYEQYF.

This sequence joins TRBV29-1 and TRBJ1-2, with 10 nucleotides matching TRBD1. Germline loops: CDR1 SQVTM, CDR2 ANQGSEA. CDR3 length equals 13 residues. J was trimmed by 8 bases and V by 2 bases; bases with no gene match: 5. This CDR3 is CSVEPGQGNGYTF. CDR3 coding DNA: TGCAGCGTTGAACCGGGACAGGGGAACGGCTACACCTTC.

The rearrangement links TRBV5-5 to TRBJ2-4; 11 nucleotides align to TRBD2. CDR1 is SGHKS and CDR2 is YYEKEE in the germline V gene (reference sequence). V lost 4 bases to trimming and J lost 11 bases; unmatched junction nucleotides: 5. The CDR3 length is 13 residues. CDR3 sequence: CASSPGTSGLQYF. The CDR3 DNA sequence: TGTGCCAGCAGCCCAGGGACTAGCGGCCTTCAGTACTTC.

In this sample, this clonotype turned up a few times. This chain uses TRBV5-1 with TRBJ2-7, with 8 nucleotides matching TRBD1. Germline lookup yields CDR1 SGHRS and CDR2 YFSETQ. Trimming cost V 2 bases and J 5 bases; bases outside gene matches: 9. The CDR3 has 15 residues. The chain's CDR3 is CASSFDGQGENEQYF. The CDR3 DNA reads as TGCGCCAGCAGCTTCGACGGACAGGGAGAGAACGAGCAGTACTTC.

This clonotype has only a few counts. V is TRBV7-8 and J is TRBJ2-1, with a tentative D call TRBD1 (5 bases). Germline CDR1 SGHVS, CDR2 FQNEAQ. V was pared by 5 bases and J by 2 bases, with 16 bases between. The CDR3 totals 16 residues. In nucleotides, the CDR3 is TGTGCCAGCAGCCCTGTAGGGGAAAGGACCTACAATGAGCAGTTCTTC. Amino acid sequence: CASSPVGERTYNEQFF.

The J gene is TRBJ2-7, the V gene TRBV10-3, with TRBD2 matching over 13 bases. Germline loops: CDR1 ENHRY, CDR2 SYGVKD. This CDR3 comprises 16 residues. V lost 4 bases, J lost 2 bases, and 5 bases stayed unmatched. The CDR3: CAISGTLAGGPYEQYF. In DNA, the CDR3 is TGTGCCATCAGTGGGACACTAGCGGGAGGGCCCTACGAGCAGTACTTC.

This chain uses TRBV27 with TRBJ1-5, with 8 bases fitting TRBD1. The CDR3 runs to 15 residues. V shed 5 bases, J shed 4 bases, and the junction held 7 bases outside the gene matches. The germline V gene has CDR1 MNHEY and CDR2 SMNVEV (reference sequence). CDR3 DNA sequence: TGTGCCAGCAGTGATTTACAGGGGGTGAATCAGCCCCAGCATTTT. Translating it yields CASSDLQGVNQPQHF.

This clonotype was picked up a small number of times. This chain joins TRBV5-6 and TRBJ2-1; tentatively, D is TRBD2 (5 bases). V was pared by 4 bases and J by 7 bases, with 15 bases between. The CDR3 consists of 14 residues. CDR1 is SGHDT and CDR2 is YYEEEE in the germline V gene. The CDR3 DNA is TGTGCCAGCAGCCCCCGAACTAGTAATAATGAGCAGTTCTTC. Protein product: CASSPRTSNNEQFF.

The chain links TRBV29-1 to TRBJ1-5; D is unresolved. Trimming stripped 5 bases from V and 3 bases from J, with 11 bases between. The CDR3 has 13 residues. Germline V gives CDR1 SQVTM, CDR2 ANQGSEA. CDR3 protein: CSVQSLPNQPQHF. The CDR3 coding sequence is TGCAGCGTTCAATCCCTTCCCAATCAGCCCCAGCATTTT.

This clonotype was found a few times. The genes are TRBV5-1 and TRBJ2-5, with 12 bases that match TRBD2. With 0 bases clipped from V and 1 base from J, the junction kept 7 bases outside the gene matches. The CDR3 extends over 18 amino acids. CDR1 and CDR2 (germline): SGHRS, YFSETQ. The CDR3 loop is CASSLGRMTSGSQETQYF. The CDR3 DNA reads TGCGCCAGCAGCTTGGGAAGAATGACTAGCGGGAGCCAAGAGACCCAGTACTTC.

This clonotype came up a few times. The chain is built from TRBV6-1 and TRBJ1-1; 9 bases fit TRBD1. Germline V lookup: CDR1 MNHNS, CDR2 SASEGT. There are 14 residues in the CDR3. Trimming at V came to 6 bases and at J to 5 bases, leaving 7 bases not matched to a gene. The CDR3 coding sequence is TGTGCCAGCAGCCAGACAGGGGGAAGGACTGAAGCTTTCTTT. The encoded protein is CASSQTGGRTEAFF.